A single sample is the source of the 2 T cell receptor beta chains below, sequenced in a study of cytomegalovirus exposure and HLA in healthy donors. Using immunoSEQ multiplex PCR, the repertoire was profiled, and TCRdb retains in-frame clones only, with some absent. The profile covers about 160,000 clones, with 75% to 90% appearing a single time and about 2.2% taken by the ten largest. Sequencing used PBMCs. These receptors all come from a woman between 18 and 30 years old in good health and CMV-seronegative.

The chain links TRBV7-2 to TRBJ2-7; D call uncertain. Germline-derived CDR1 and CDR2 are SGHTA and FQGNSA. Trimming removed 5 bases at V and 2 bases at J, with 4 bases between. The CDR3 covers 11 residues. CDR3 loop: CASSITYEQYF. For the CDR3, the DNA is TGTGCCAGCAGCATCACCTACGAGCAGTACTTC.

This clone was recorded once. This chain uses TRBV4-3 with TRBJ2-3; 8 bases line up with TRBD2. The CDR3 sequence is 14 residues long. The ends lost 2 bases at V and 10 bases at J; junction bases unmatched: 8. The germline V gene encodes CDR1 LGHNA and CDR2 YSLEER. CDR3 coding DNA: TGCGCCAGCAGCCAAACCGGGACTAGTCTCGCGCAGTATTTT. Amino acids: CASSQTGTSLAQYF.